This is a list of T cell receptor beta chains from one sample in a study of cytomegalovirus exposure and HLA in healthy donors. The table came from immunoSEQ multiplex PCR; TCRdb's copy has only in-frame clones and leaves some out. In the table there are roughly 150,000 clones, roughly 79% of which are singletons. Sequencing was performed on PBMCs. Every receptor here comes from a woman in her twenties or thirties in good health and CMV-seronegative. The CDR3 runs from the conserved cysteine through the conserved F or W. Each record gives: V gene, D gene, clone size, J gene, CDR3 DNA, CDR3 protein. A D gene is named only where the DNA matches it firmly. The size of a clone is reported for some rows only, either as once, few or many, or as a class for expanded clones.

TRBV5-6	TRBD2	.	TRBJ2-7	TGTGCCAGCAGCCCTACTACCGGGGGGGACACCTACGAGCAGTACTTC	CASSPTTGGDTYEQYF
TRBV5-1	.	.	TRBJ2-5	TGCGCCAGCAGCTCAGACAGAGCCGAGACCCAGTACTTC	CASSSDRAETQYF
TRBV2	TRBD1	.	TRBJ1-5	TGTGCCAGCAGACAGGGGGGTCAGCCCCAGCATTTT	CASRQGGQPQHF
TRBV2	TRBD2	.	TRBJ2-3	TGTGCCAGCGGGGGGGGAAAAGATACGCAGTATTTT	CASGGGKDTQYF
TRBV5-1	.	.	TRBJ2-6	TGCGCCAGCAGCTTTCAGGGATCTGGGGCCAACGTCCTGACTTTC	CASSFQGSGANVLTF
TRBV10-3	.	.	TRBJ1-1	TGTGCCATCAGTATTCCAGGGAATACTGAAGCTTTCTTT	CAISIPGNTEAFF
TRBV5-4	.	few	TRBJ2-3	TGTGCCAGCAGCTTGGGGCTAGTGGAGGATACGCAGTATTTT	CASSLGLVEDTQYF
TRBV30	.	.	TRBJ1-2	TGTGCCTGGAGTTTCCTTTCGAACTATGGCTACACCTTC	CAWSFLSNYGYTF
TRBV30	.	once	TRBJ2-1	TGTGCCTGGACCCACGGCGGCGGTGAGCAGTTCTTC	CAWTHGGGEQFF
TRBV27	TRBD1	.	TRBJ1-1	TGTGCCAGCAGTTTAGTCGGGACAGCGGTGAACACTGAAGCTTTCTTT	CASSLVGTAVNTEAFF
TRBV7-3	.	.	TRBJ1-1	TGTGCCAGCAGCTCACTGGGACAATTGAACACTGAAGCTTTCTTT	CASSSLGQLNTEAFF
TRBV21-1	.	.	TRBJ1-6	TGTGCCAGCAGCCAACTCGGGGACAGGGTCAATTCACCCCTCCACTTT	CASSQLGDRVNSPLHF
TRBV30	TRBD1	.	TRBJ2-7	TGTGCCTCTGACAGGGGCTTCTACGAGCAGTACTTC	CASDRGFYEQYF
TRBV11-1	TRBD1	few	TRBJ1-2	TGTGCCAGCAGCCCAGGGACAGGGAGCGGTAATGGCTACACCTTC	CASSPGTGSGNGYTF
TRBV5-1	.	.	TRBJ2-5	TGCGCCAGCAGCTTGGCCCAGGTAGAGACCCAGTACTTC	CASSLAQVETQYF
TRBV7-9	.	.	TRBJ1-1	TGTGCCAGCAGCTTAGACTTGGGAGGGGGTTTCTTT	CASSLDLGGGFF
TRBV18	TRBD1	.	TRBJ1-1	TGTGCCAGCTCACCTACAGGGGGCTTTGAAGCTTTCTTT	CASSPTGGFEAFF
TRBV7-3	.	.	TRBJ1-2	TGTGCCAGCAGCTTGGGGGGGCAGGCTGGCTACACCTTC	CASSLGGQAGYTF
TRBV10-3	TRBD1	.	TRBJ1-3	TGTGCCATCAAGGGGGCTACCTCTGGAAACACCATATATTTT	CAIKGATSGNTIYF
TRBV5-1	.	.	TRBJ1-3	TGCGCCAGCAGCTTGGCCACGTCGGAGGGAGGAAACACCATATATTTT	CASSLATSEGGNTIYF
TRBV5-1	TRBD1	.	TRBJ1-2	TGCGCCAGCAGCTCTTCCCCGGGACAGCATTATGGCTACACCTTC	CASSSSPGQHYGYTF
TRBV2	.	.	TRBJ1-4	TGTGCCAGCAGTGAGGAGCGGAATGAAAAACTGTTTTTT	CASSEERNEKLFF
TRBV10-3	.	.	TRBJ2-1	TGTGCCATCAGTGAGAACATATACAGTGAGCAGTTCTTC	CAISENIYSEQFF
TRBV19	TRBD1	.	TRBJ1-6	TGTGCCAGTAGCCGGGGACAGGTCGCCGAGAATTCACCCCTCCACTTT	CASSRGQVAENSPLHF
TRBV7-6	.	.	TRBJ2-5	TGTGCCAGCAACCAGGGATTTCAAGAGACCCAGTACTTC	CASNQGFQETQYF
TRBV11-2	TRBD1	few	TRBJ1-1	TGTGCCAGCAGCTTTCGGATACAGGGGGTAACTGAAGCTTTCTTT	CASSFRIQGVTEAFF
TRBV7-2	.	.	TRBJ2-3	TGTGCCAGCAGCTCCGGACTTAGCACAGATACGCAGTATTTT	CASSSGLSTDTQYF
TRBV5-8	.	.	TRBJ1-2	TGTGCCAGCAGCCGGGATGGTTATTATGGCTACACCTTC	CASSRDGYYGYTF
TRBV2	.	.	TRBJ1-4	TGTGCCAGCAGCCTTTTGCCGGGGGTCCGGGAAGAAAAACTGTTTTTT	CASSLLPGVREEKLFF
TRBV7-8	.	.	TRBJ1-1	TGTGCCAGCAGCTTAGGGACAGCGAACACTGAAGCTTTCTTT	CASSLGTANTEAFF
TRBV27	.	.	TRBJ1-6	TGTGCCAGCAGTTTAAGGGGATCTAATTCACCCCTCCACTTT	CASSLRGSNSPLHF
TRBV13	TRBD1	.	TRBJ1-5	TGTGCCGGCAGCTACAGGGGTAACAATCAGCCCCAGCATTTT	CAGSYRGNNQPQHF
TRBV15	.	few	TRBJ1-4	TGTGCCACCAGCAGACAACCGGGACTGCGTGAAAAACTGTTTTTT	CATSRQPGLREKLFF
TRBV6-1	.	.	TRBJ1-1	TGTGCCAGCAGTGAATTGCGGTCCGCCCGGGCTTTCTTT	CASSELRSARAFF
TRBV4-3	.	.	TRBJ1-5	TGCGCCAGCAGCCAAGCTCAGGGTGGGGTTAATCAGCCCCAGCATTTT	CASSQAQGGVNQPQHF
TRBV19	TRBD2	.	TRBJ2-2	TGTGCCAGTAGCGGGGGGGCCGGTAACGGGGAGCTGTTTTTT	CASSGGAGNGELFF